This T cell receptor (beta chain) was sequenced for a study of CD8 T cells in Susac syndrome. The study's findings and limits: As acknowledged by the study, its TCR sequencing and HLA analysis included a relatively small number of individuals.

Reverse transcription of about 0.5 to 1 ug RNA was carried out with random hexamers. Amplification of TCR beta CDR3 by immunoSEQ multiplex PCR spanned 54 Vbeta and 13 Jbeta. Via MiXCR, TCRdb re-called the immunoSEQ multiplex PCR reads, giving one row per CDR3 protein. The sample gives 200,000 to 250,000 distinct CDR3 sequences, around 96% of which show up once; 0.075% to 0.095% is in the top ten. This CDR3 is built from 14 residues. The V segment lost 4 bases and the J segment 5 bases; nucleotides outside the gene matches: 5. The germline V gene has CDR1 SGHRS and CDR2 YFSETQ. Sequencing targeted TCR beta in blood CD8+ and CD4+ T cells. TEMRA cells were FACS-enriched, while CD8+ and CD4+ T cells were negatively isolated. As regards this clonotype: The antigen is undetermined.

This receptor was obtained from a human donor with multiple sclerosis. The sequencing sample was made of CD4+ T cells from PBMCs. V gene TRBV5-1 combines with J gene TRBJ2-5; 10 nucleotides match TRBD2. Here the CDR3 DNA reads TGCGCCAGCAGCGTGGGACTAGCGCCGGAGACCCAGTACTTC. It translates to CASSVGLAPETQYF.